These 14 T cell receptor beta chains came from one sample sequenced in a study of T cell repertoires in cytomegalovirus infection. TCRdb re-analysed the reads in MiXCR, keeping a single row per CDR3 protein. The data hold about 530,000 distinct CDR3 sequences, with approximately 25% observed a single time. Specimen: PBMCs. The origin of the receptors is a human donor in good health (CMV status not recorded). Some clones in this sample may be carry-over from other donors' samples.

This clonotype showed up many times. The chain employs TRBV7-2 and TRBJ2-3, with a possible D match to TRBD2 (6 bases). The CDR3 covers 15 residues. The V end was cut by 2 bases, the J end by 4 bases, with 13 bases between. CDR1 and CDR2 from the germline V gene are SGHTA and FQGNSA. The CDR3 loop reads CASSLTGEAADTQYF. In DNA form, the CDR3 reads TGTGCCAGCAGCTTAACGGGAGAAGCGGCAGATACGCAGTATTTT. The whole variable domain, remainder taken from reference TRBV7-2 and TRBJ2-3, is GAGVSQSPSNKVTEKGKDVELRCDPISGHTALYWYRQSLGQGLEFLIYFQGNSAPDKSGLPSDRFSAERTGGSVSTLTIQRTQQEDSAVYLCASSLTGEAADTQYFGPGTRLTVL.

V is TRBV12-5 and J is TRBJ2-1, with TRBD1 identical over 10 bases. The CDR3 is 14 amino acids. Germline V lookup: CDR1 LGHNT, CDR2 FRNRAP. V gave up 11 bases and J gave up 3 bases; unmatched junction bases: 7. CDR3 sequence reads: CAGTGESFYNEQFF. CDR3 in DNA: TGTGCTGGGACAGGGGAGTCCTTCTACAATGAGCAGTTCTTC.

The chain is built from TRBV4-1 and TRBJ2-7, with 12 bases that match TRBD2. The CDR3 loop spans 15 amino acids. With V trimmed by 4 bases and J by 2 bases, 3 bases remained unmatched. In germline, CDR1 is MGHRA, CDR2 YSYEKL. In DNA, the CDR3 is TGCGCCAGCAGCCCGCTAGCGGGAGGGCCCTACGAGCAGTACGTC. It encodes CASSPLAGGPYEQYV.

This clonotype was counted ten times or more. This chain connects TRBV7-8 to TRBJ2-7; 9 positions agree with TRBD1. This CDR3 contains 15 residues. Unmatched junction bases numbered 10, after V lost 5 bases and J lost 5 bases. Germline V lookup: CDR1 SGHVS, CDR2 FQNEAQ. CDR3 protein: CASSPVGTGYDEQYF. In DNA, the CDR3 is TGTGCCAGCAGCCCAGTTGGGACAGGGTATGACGAGCAGTACTTC.

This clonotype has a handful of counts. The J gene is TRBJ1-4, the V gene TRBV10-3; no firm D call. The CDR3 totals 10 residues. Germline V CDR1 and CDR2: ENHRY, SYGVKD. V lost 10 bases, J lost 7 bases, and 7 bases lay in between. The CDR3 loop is CATWSEKLFF. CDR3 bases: TGTGCCACTTGGAGTGAAAAACTGTTTTTT.

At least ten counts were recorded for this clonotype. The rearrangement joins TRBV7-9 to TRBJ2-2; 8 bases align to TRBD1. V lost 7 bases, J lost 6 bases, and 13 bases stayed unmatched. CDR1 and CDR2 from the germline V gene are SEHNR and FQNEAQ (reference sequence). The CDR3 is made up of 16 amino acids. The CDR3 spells CASTTPVQGVAGELFF. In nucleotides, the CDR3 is TGTGCCAGCACCACCCCGGTACAGGGGGTCGCCGGGGAGCTGTTTTTT.

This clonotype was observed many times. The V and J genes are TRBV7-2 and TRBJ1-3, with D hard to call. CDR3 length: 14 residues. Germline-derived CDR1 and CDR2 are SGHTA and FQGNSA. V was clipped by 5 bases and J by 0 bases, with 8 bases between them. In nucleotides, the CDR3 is TGTGCCAGCAGCCCACCGTACTCTGGAAACACCATATATTTT. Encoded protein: CASSPPYSGNTIYF.

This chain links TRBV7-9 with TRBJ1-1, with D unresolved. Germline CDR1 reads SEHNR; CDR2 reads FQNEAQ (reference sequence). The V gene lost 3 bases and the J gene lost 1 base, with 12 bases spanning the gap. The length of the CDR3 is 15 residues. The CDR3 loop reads CASSFRVGGNTEAFF. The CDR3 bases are TGTGCCAGCAGCTTCCGGGTTGGAGGGAACACTGAAGCTTTCTTT.

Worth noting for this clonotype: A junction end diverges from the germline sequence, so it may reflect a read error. CDR3 residues: CASSSSGTGLRDF. In DNA, the CDR3 is TGTGCCAGCAGCTCCTCCGGGACAGGTCTTCGGGACTTC. The rearrangement links TRBV5-4 to TRBJ1-2; TRBD1 matches at 8 bases. CDR1 SGHNT and CDR2 YYREEE come from the germline V gene (reference sequence). The CDR3 loop spans 13 amino acids. Variable domain in full (rest from reference TRBV5-4 and TRBJ1-2): ETGVTQSPTHLIKTRGQQVTLRCSSQSGHNTVSWYQQALGQGPQFIFQYYREEENGRGNFPPRFSGLQFPNYSSELNVNALELDDSALYLCASSSSGTGLRDFGSGTRLTVV.

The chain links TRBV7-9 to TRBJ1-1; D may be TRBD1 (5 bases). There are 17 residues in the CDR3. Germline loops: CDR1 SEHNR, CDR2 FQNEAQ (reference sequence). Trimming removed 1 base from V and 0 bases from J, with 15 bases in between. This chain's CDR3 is CASSLGGGQGLNTEAFF. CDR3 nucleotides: TGTGCCAGCAGCTTAGGGGGGGGTCAGGGTTTGAACACTGAAGCTTTCTTT.

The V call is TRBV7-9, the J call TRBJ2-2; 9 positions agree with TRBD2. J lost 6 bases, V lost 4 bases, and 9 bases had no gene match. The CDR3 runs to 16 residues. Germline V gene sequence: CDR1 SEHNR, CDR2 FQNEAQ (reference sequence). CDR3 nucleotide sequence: TGTGCCAGCAGCTCCTTTAGCGGGAGCGAGGCCGGGGAGCTGTTTTTT. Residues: CASSSFSGSEAGELFF.

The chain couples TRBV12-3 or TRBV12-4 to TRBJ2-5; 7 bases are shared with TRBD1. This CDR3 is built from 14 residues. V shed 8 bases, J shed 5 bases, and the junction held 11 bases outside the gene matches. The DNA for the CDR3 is TGTGCCAGCCGAGGACAGGCTTGGGGGGAGACCCAGTACTTC. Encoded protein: CASRGQAWGETQYF.

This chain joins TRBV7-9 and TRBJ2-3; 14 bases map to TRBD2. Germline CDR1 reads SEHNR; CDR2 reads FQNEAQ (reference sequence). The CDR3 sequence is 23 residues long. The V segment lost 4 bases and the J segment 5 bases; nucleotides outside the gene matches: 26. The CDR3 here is CASSSVGTSGSSRGRRGLDTQYF. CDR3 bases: TGTGCCAGCAGCTCGGTCGGGACTAGCGGGAGTTCGCGTGGAAGAAGAGGTCTAGATACGCAGTATTTT.

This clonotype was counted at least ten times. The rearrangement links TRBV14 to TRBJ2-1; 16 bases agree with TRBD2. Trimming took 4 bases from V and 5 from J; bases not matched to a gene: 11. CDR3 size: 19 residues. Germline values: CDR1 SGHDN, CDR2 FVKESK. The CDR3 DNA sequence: TGTGCCAGCAGCCCACGTCCACTCGGGACTAGCGGGAGGGACAATGAGCAGTTCTTC. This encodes CASSPRPLGTSGRDNEQFF.